A single sample is the source of the 26 T cell receptor beta chains below, sequenced in a study of cytomegalovirus exposure and HLA in healthy donors. In the PCR, 60 Vbeta and 13 Jbeta primers were used. Using immunoSEQ multiplex PCR, the repertoire was profiled, and TCRdb retains in-frame clones only, with some absent. This table has more than 80,000 clones, 76% appearing once. The sample consisted of PBMCs. The source of these receptors is a woman aged 55 to 70 in good health and CMV-seropositive.

This chain uses TRBV20-1 with TRBJ2-7; D is undetermined. Deletions cut 3 bases from V and 5 bases from J, with 5 bases between. This CDR3 has 10 amino acids. Germline CDR1 is DFQATT and CDR2 is SNEGSKA (reference sequence). The CDR3, as DNA: TGCAGTGCTAGTTCTCACGAGCAGTACTTC. Translated: CSASSHEQYF.

This sequence joins TRBV20-1 and TRBJ2-3; tentatively, D is TRBD1 (7 bases). Germline CDR1 is DFQATT and CDR2 is SNEGSKA (reference sequence). CDR3 length: 11 residues. As DNA, the CDR3 is TGCAGGGCGGCCCAGGGGGACTGGCAGTATTTT. Translated, it gives CRAAQGDWQYF.

This clone was detected a few times. V gene TRBV6-6 combines with J gene TRBJ1-2, with D maybe TRBD1 (6 bases). The CDR3 loop spans 14 amino acids. V shed 5 bases and J shed 6 bases, with 16 bases lying between them. Germline CDR1 reads MNHNY; CDR2 reads SVGAGI (reference sequence). CDR3 in DNA: TGTGCCAGCAGTCTCCCCCCCACAGGGAATGGCTACACCTTC. This translates into CASSLPPTGNGYTF.

V gene TRBV18 combines with J gene TRBJ2-3, with 7 nucleotides matching TRBD1. Losses at the gene ends were 4 bases for V and 2 bases for J; bases not matched to a gene: 3. Germline V gene data show CDR1 as KGHSH and CDR2 as LQKENI. The CDR3 contains 14 residues. The CDR3 here is CASSRGQHTDTQYF. The DNA of the CDR3 is TGTGCCAGCTCACGGGGACAGCACACAGATACGCAGTATTTT.

This clone came up once. The chain recombines TRBV28 with TRBJ1-2; maybe TRBD1 (5 bases). The CDR3 extends over 17 amino acids. Per the germline V gene, CDR1 is MDHEN and CDR2 is SYDVKM. The germline V and J ends were trimmed by 6 bases and 3 bases, with 23 bases remaining between them. In nucleotides, the CDR3 is TGTGCCAGCAGGGGCGATAACTTGGTGGGGGGATACTATGGCTACACCTTC. Translation: CASRGDNLVGGYYGYTF.

The genes are TRBV6-1 and TRBJ1-5; 8 positions agree with TRBD1. Looked up from germline, CDR1 is MNHNS and CDR2 is SASEGT. CDR3 length: 15 amino acids. J lost 5 bases, V lost 7 bases, and 10 bases had no gene match. The CDR3 spells CASKMRRGRDQPQHF. The CDR3 region has the DNA TGTGCCAGCAAGATGCGCAGGGGGCGGGATCAGCCCCAGCATTTT.

CDR3 in DNA: TGTGCCAGTAGTATGAAGGCAGGGGTCGCCTACGAGCAGTACTTC. The encoded protein is CASSMKAGVAYEQYF. The chain is built from TRBV19 and TRBJ2-7; D is perhaps TRBD1 (6 bases). From germline, CDR1 is LNHDA and CDR2 SQIVND (reference sequence). The CDR3 extends over 15 amino acids. The ends were cut back, 3 bases at V and 2 bases at J, with 14 bases in the middle.

The chain is built from TRBV27 and TRBJ2-2; TRBD2 aligns across 9 bases. This CDR3 has 16 amino acids. The V gene's germline CDR1 is MNHEY and CDR2 SMNVEV (reference sequence). J lost 4 bases, V lost 2 bases, and 5 bases had no gene match. The DNA of the CDR3 is TGTGCCAGCAGTTTAGGAGCGGGGGGTTTCACCGGGGAGCTGTTTTTT. Protein sequence: CASSLGAGGFTGELFF.

This chain joins TRBV7-8 and TRBJ2-1; the match to TRBD2 covers 9 bases. Germline assignment: CDR1 SGHVS and CDR2 FQNEAQ. V shed 6 bases, J shed 10 bases, and the junction held 13 bases outside the gene matches. The CDR3 covers 15 residues. CDR3 in amino acids: CASRPGTSLIGEQFF. For the CDR3, the DNA is TGTGCCAGCAGACCCGGGACTAGCCTAATAGGGGAGCAGTTCTTC.

The CDR3 spells CASTSGGSSTDTQYF. For the CDR3, the DNA is TGTGCCTCGACTAGCGGGGGTTCTAGCACAGATACGCAGTATTTT. This chain uses TRBV19 with TRBJ2-3, with 12 bases identical to TRBD2. CDR3 length: 15 amino acids. The V and J ends lost 11 bases and 0 bases, in that order; junction bases with no gene match: 6. The germline gives CDR1 LNHDA, CDR2 SQIVND (reference sequence).

This clone was seen only a few times. The chain links TRBV18 to TRBJ2-1; TRBD2 matches 14 bases. This CDR3 contains 16 residues. Germline CDR1 reads KGHSH; CDR2 reads LQKENI. J gave up 7 bases and V 5 bases, and 7 bases lay outside the gene matches. DNA of the CDR3: TGTGCCAGCTCAGCTACCGGGACTAGCGGGAGTAATGAGCAGTTCTTC. This gives the protein CASSATGTSGSNEQFF.

The V and J genes are TRBV29-1 and TRBJ2-1; 10 bases agree with TRBD1. The length of the CDR3 is 21 residues. Germline CDR1 and CDR2: SQVTM and ANQGSEA. After removal of 7 bases from V and 0 bases from J, the junction contained 24 bases not matched to a gene. CDR3 DNA: TGCAGCGCACTCGGGGCCAAGGGGACAGGGGACGAATTCAGCTCCTACAATGAGCAGTTCTTC. Translating gives CSALGAKGTGDEFSSYNEQFF.

V gene TRBV7-9 combines with J gene TRBJ1-5; D not certain. CDR3 size: 13 residues. Trimming took 2 bases from V and 5 from J, leaving 7 bases between them. Germline V gene sequence: CDR1 SEHNR, CDR2 FQNEAQ (reference sequence). This chain's CDR3 is CASSLLGDQPQHF. In DNA form, the CDR3 reads TGTGCCAGCAGCTTATTGGGAGATCAGCCCCAGCATTTT.

This clone was counted a single time. The chain uses TRBV9 and TRBJ2-7; D might be TRBD2 (6 bases). V was shortened by 0 bases and J by 1 base, with 8 bases between the two germline ends. The CDR3 spans 14 residues. CDR1 and CDR2 from the germline V gene are SGDLS and YYNGEE. CDR3 bases: TGTGCCAGCAGCGTAGGGGACTCATCCTACGAGCAGTACTTC. This sequence encodes CASSVGDSSYEQYF. Together with reference TRBV9 and TRBJ2-7, the CDR3 gives the full variable domain: DSGVTQTPKHLITATGQRVTLRCSPRSGDLSVYWYQQSLDQGLQFLIQYYNGEERAKGNILERFSAQQFPDLHSELNLSSLELGDSALYFCASSVGDSSYEQYFGPGTRLTVT.

The chain carries TRBV7-9 and TRBJ2-7; D is ambiguous. CDR1 is SEHNR and CDR2 is FQNEAQ in the germline V gene (reference sequence). This CDR3 region has 12 residues. V was pared by 3 bases and J by 2 bases, with 5 bases between. The CDR3 loop reads CASSLAPYEQYF. The CDR3 DNA follows: TGTGCCAGCAGCTTGGCCCCCTACGAGCAGTACTTC.

This clone appeared a few times. The chain couples TRBV5-1 to TRBJ2-1, with 10 bases lining up with TRBD1. V dropped 4 bases and J dropped 4; count of bases not matched to a gene: 5. Germline V CDR1 and CDR2: SGHRS, YFSETQ. This CDR3 has 15 residues. Here the CDR3 reads CASSLTGGEYNEQFF. For the CDR3, the DNA is TGCGCCAGCAGCCTGACAGGGGGCGAGTACAATGAGCAGTTCTTC.

V and J are TRBV5-5 and TRBJ2-7; 11 positions match TRBD2. Per the germline V gene, CDR1 is SGHKS and CDR2 is YYEKEE (reference sequence). The CDR3 is made up of 14 amino acids. The trim removed 4 bases at V and 7 bases at J, leaving 7 bases unmatched. The CDR3 protein is CASSQLAGVGEQYF. The CDR3, as DNA: TGTGCCAGCAGCCAACTAGCGGGAGTGGGGGAGCAGTACTTC. The full variable domain, its missing parts supplied by reference TRBV5-5 and TRBJ2-7, is DAGVTQSPTHLIKTRGQQVTLRCSPISGHKSVSWYQQVLGQGPQFIFQYYEKEERGRGNFPDRFSARQFPNYSSELNVNALLLGDSALYLCASSQLAGVGEQYFGPGTRLTVT.

The chain is built from TRBV7-9 and TRBJ1-1; 10 positions agree with TRBD1. The CDR3 extends over 16 amino acids. V dropped 0 bases and J dropped 6; count of bases not matched to a gene: 7. Germline CDR1 is SEHNR and CDR2 is FQNEAQ (reference sequence). The CDR3 nucleotides read TGTGCCAGCAGCTTAGCGGGACAGGGGAGGAGGGCTGAAGCTTTCTTT. Its translation: CASSLAGQGRRAEAFF.

The J gene is TRBJ2-7, the V gene TRBV11-2; the match to TRBD2 covers 16 bases. The CDR3 runs to 18 residues. Germline CDR1 reads SGHAT; CDR2 reads FQNNGV. V lost 8 bases and J lost 0; bases outside the gene matches: 10. CDR3 sequence reads: CASSRGTSGRGISYEQYF. The CDR3 DNA is TGTGCCAGCTCCCGCGGGACTAGCGGGAGGGGGATCTCCTACGAGCAGTACTTC.

This clone was observed a single time. This sequence joins TRBV9 and TRBJ1-3; D unresolved. CDR3 length: 14 residues. V lost 2 bases and J lost 0, with 6 bases in between. CDR1 is SGDLS and CDR2 is YYNGEE in the germline V gene. The CDR3 DNA follows: TGTGCCAGCAGCGTGGGGAGCTCTGGAAACACCATATATTTT. This encodes CASSVGSSGNTIYF.

The CDR3 protein is CASSSTTGSNIQYF. Here the CDR3 DNA reads TGTGCCAGCAGCTCTACGACAGGGAGTAACATTCAGTACTTC. The rearrangement links TRBV27 to TRBJ2-4, with 7 bases matching TRBD1. CDR1 MNHEY and CDR2 SMNVEV come from the germline V gene (reference sequence). The junction had 9 bases not matched to a gene; V was cut back by 6 bases and J by 7 bases. The CDR3 spans 14 residues.

The chain links TRBV29-1 to TRBJ2-1; TRBD1 aligns across 7 bases. CDR1 is SQVTM, CDR2 ANQGSEA, per germline. The CDR3 loop spans 14 amino acids. V lost 0 bases to trimming and J lost 7 bases; unmatched junction nucleotides: 6. The CDR3 spells CSVEDPGQQNEQFF. The DNA of the CDR3 is TGCAGCGTTGAAGATCCGGGACAGCAGAATGAGCAGTTCTTC.

The rearrangement links TRBV27 to TRBJ2-1, with TRBD2 identical over 7 bases. This CDR3 comprises 16 residues. V was clipped by 4 bases and J by 3 bases; unmatched bases: 9. Germline CDR1 and CDR2: MNHEY and SMNVEV (reference sequence). The chain's CDR3 is CASSYRSSGFYNEQFF. DNA for the CDR3: TGTGCCAGCAGTTATCGGAGTAGCGGGTTCTACAATGAGCAGTTCTTC.

This chain uses TRBV7-2 with TRBJ1-2; D ambiguous. CDR3 length: 12 residues. Between the trimmed V and J ends, which lost 8 bases and 4 bases, there was a span of 11 bases. CDR1 and CDR2 (germline): SGHTA, FQGNSA. As DNA, the CDR3 is TGTGCCAGCGCCAGGAGGTCCTATGGCTACACCTTC. Amino acid sequence: CASARRSYGYTF.

This clone has only a few counts. The chain uses TRBV27 and TRBJ2-2; 9 positions match TRBD2. The CDR3 is 16 amino acids. Germline V gene lookup returns CDR1 MNHEY and CDR2 SMNVEV (reference sequence). Trimming took 2 bases from V and 5 from J; bases not matched to a gene: 6. The CDR3 loop reads CASSLRLAEPTGELFF. The CDR3 DNA reads TGTGCCAGCAGTTTACGACTAGCGGAGCCAACCGGGGAGCTGTTTTTT.

The rearrangement uses TRBV7-6 and TRBJ2-1; TRBD1 matches 7 bases. Germline V CDR1 and CDR2: SGHVS, FNYEAQ. Unmatched junction bases numbered 4, after V lost 4 bases and J lost 7 bases. The CDR3 is 13 residues long. CDR3 bases: TGTGCCAGCAGCTGGACAGGTTATAATGAGCAGTTCTTC. It encodes CASSWTGYNEQFF.